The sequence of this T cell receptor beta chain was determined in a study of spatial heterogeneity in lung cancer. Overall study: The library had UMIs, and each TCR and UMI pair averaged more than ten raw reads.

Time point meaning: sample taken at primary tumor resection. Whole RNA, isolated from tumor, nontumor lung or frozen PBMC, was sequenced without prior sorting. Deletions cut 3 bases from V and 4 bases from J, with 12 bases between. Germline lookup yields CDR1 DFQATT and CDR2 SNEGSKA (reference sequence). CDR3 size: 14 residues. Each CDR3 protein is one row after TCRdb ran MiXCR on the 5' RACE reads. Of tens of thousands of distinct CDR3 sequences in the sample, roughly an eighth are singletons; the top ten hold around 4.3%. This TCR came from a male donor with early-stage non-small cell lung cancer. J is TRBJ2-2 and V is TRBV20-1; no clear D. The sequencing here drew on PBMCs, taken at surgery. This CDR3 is CSARHSTGTGELFF. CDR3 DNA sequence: TGCAGTGCTAGGCACTCCACGGGCACCGGGGAGCTGTTTTTT.